Listed here are 3 T cell receptor beta chains from one sample, sequenced in a study of blood T cell repertoires in COVID-19. Libraries were prepared by immunoSEQ multiplex PCR; TCRdb keeps only in-frame clonotypes and omits some of them. The repertoire includes a few hundred thousand clones, approximately 87% of them detected once, and under 6.5% sits in the top ten. The sequenced material came from peripheral blood. These receptors originate from a man between 60 and 70 years old with acute or convalescent COVID-19.

V gene TRBV7-2 combines with J gene TRBJ2-5, with D perhaps TRBD2 (6 bases). Germline CDR1 SGHTA, CDR2 FQGNSA. V shed 0 bases and J shed 0 bases, with 29 bases lying between them. The CDR3 length is 22 residues. The CDR3 loop reads CASSLAPPSRISGSLYQETQYF. The CDR3, as DNA: TGTGCCAGCAGCTTAGCGCCTCCGTCTCGGATTAGCGGATCCCTGTACCAAGAGACCCAGTACTTC.

The genes are TRBV7-9 and TRBJ2-5; a weak D match, TRBD2 (5 bases). Germline V lookup: CDR1 SEHNR, CDR2 FQNEAQ (reference sequence). The ends were cut back, 4 bases at V and 0 bases at J, with 9 bases in the middle. There are 14 residues in the CDR3. CDR3 amino acids: CASSSAGDQETQYF. The CDR3 DNA reads as TGTGCCAGCAGCTCGGCCGGGGACCAAGAGACCCAGTACTTC.

V and J are TRBV15 and TRBJ1-4, with D possibly matching TRBD1 (6 bases). There are 17 residues in the CDR3. Germline V gene sequence: CDR1 LNHNV, CDR2 YYDKDF (reference sequence). V lost 4 bases and J 0 bases, leaving 15 bases between the germline ends. DNA for the CDR3: TGTGCCACCAGCACCCGACAGGCGCCGGCAACTAATGAAAAACTGTTTTTT. It codes for CATSTRQAPATNEKLFF.